This entry lists 3 T cell receptor beta chains sequenced from one sample in a study of technical replicates of blood from a handful of donors. Generated by immunoSEQ multiplex PCR, the TCRdb table keeps only in-frame clones and is missing some. The sample has about 81,000 clones, roughly 77% seen once; the top ten hold approximately 3.5%. Sample: PBMCs. The receptors here all came from a human donor in good health. Some clones in this sample may be carry-over from other donors' samples.

The chain links TRBV6-5 to TRBJ2-1; D gene unclear. V was shortened by 4 bases and J by 4 bases, with 14 bases between the two germline ends. Germline V lookup: CDR1 MNHEY, CDR2 SVGAGI. This CDR3 spans 15 amino acids. The CDR3 loop reads CASSLGGGHYNEQFF. CDR3 nucleotide sequence: TGTGCCAGCAGTTTAGGCGGTGGCCATTACAATGAGCAGTTCTTC.

Written as DNA, the CDR3 is TGCGCCAGCAGCCACCGCTATACCAACGAGCAGTACTTC. Translation: CASSHRYTNEQYF. This chain joins TRBV4-1 and TRBJ2-7; D ambiguous. The CDR3 contains 13 residues. The ends were cut back, 3 bases at V and 5 bases at J, with 11 bases in the middle. CDR1 and CDR2 (germline): MGHRA, YSYEKL.

The chain couples TRBV5-4 to TRBJ1-2; the D is unclear. The ends were cut back, 1 base at V and 0 bases at J, with 13 bases in the middle. This CDR3 has 16 amino acids. Germline V CDR1 and CDR2: SGHNT, YYREEE (reference sequence). CDR3 sequence (DNA): TGTGCCAGCAGCTTGAAATCGGGGTTCCCTAACTATGGCTACACCTTC. It specifies CASSLKSGFPNYGYTF.